This TCR beta chain was captured by sequencing in a study of regulatory T cells in long-lasting Graves disease. Study summary: Antithyroid drugs had been taken under 3 months by newly diagnosed Graves' patients.

This clonotype appeared many times. With V trimmed by 5 bases and J by 9 bases, 12 bases remained unmatched. CDR3 length equals 17 residues. CDR1 and CDR2 (germline): SGHAT, FQNNGV. Indicated time point: newly diagnosed GD, antithyroid drugs for less than 3 months. PBMCs provided the RNA from which the TCR library was made. The TCR beta library used iRepertoire HTBI primers with Arm-PCR amplification of CDR3. From the multiplex PCR reads, TCRdb called clonotypes with MiXCR, one entry per CDR3 protein. The data show fewer than 550,000 distinct CDR3 sequences, roughly 15% seen once. The same sample was also studied in work on T cells in Graves' hyperthyroidism and ophthalmopathy. From that second work: The study defined stable Graves' hyperthyroidism as no ophthalmopathy progression within 18 months.

This TCR was recovered from a woman between 18 and 29 years old with Graves disease. This specimen consisted of peripheral blood mononuclear cells (PBMCs), obtained at new diagnosis, from a patient treated with antithyroid drugs. The genes are TRBV11-2 and TRBJ2-1, with 14 bases fitting TRBD2. The DNA for the CDR3 is TGTGCCAGCAGCCCCCTAGGACTAGCGGGAGGTGGGGCTGAGCAGTTCTTC. Translated, it gives CASSPLGLAGGGAEQFF.